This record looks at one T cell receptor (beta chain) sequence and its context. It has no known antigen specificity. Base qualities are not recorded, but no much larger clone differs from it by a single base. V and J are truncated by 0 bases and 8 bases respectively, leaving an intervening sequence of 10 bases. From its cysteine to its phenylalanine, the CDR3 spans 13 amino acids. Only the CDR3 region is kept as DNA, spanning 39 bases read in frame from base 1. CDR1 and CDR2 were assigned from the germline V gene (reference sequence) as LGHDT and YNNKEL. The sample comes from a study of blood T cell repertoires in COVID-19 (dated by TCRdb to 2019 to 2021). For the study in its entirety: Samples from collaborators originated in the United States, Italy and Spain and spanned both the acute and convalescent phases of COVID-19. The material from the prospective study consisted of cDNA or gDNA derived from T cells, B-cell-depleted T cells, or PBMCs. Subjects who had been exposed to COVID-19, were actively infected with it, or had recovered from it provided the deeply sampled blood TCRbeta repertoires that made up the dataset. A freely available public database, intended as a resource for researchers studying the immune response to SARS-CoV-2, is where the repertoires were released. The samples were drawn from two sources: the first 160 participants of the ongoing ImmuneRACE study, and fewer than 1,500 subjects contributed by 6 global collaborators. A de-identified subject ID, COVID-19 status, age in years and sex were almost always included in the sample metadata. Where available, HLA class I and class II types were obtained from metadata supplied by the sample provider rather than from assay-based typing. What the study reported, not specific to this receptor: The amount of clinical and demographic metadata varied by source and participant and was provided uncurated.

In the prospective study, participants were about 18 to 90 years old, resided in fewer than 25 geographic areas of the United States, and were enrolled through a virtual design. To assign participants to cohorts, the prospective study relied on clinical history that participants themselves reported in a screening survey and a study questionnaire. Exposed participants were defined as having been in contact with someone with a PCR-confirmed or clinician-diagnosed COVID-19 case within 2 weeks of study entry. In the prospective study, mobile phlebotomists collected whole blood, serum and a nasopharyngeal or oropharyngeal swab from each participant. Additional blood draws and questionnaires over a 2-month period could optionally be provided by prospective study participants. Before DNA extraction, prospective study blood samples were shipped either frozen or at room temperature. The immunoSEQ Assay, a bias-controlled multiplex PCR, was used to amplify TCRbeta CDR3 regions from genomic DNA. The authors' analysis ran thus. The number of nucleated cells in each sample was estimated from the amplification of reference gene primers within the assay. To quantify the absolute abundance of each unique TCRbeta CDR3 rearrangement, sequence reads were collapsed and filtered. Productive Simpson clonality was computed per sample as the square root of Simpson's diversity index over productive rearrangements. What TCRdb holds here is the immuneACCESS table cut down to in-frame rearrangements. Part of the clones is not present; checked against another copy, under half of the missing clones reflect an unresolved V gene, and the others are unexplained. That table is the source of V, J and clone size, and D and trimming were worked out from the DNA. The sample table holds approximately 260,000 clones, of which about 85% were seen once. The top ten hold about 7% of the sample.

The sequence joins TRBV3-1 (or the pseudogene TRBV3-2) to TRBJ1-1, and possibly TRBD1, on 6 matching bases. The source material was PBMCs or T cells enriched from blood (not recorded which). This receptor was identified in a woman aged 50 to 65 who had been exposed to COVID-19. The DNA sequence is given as TGTGCCAGCAGCCAAGACTGGGGGGGCGAAGCTTTCTTT. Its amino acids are CASSQDWGGEAFF.